This is a list of T cell receptor beta chains from one sample in a study of blood T cell repertoires in COVID-19. The protocol was immunoSEQ multiplex PCR, while the TCRdb copy is restricted to in-frame clones and leaves out a portion. The sample has about 83,000 clones, 87% seen once; the top ten hold around 3%. Sequences were obtained from peripheral blood. These receptors all come from a woman aged 50 to 60 with active or convalescent COVID-19. The CDR3 runs from the conserved cysteine through the conserved F or W.

>TRBV10-3|TRBJ2-3
CAIMGAGTDTQYF
>TRBV4-2|TRBJ2-1
CASSPHPLAGGDNEQFF
>TRBV7-2|TRBJ2-1
CASSLQGGNEQFF
>TRBV6-5|TRBJ2-1
CASRTQGVHEQFF
>TRBV3-1/TRBV3-2|TRBJ2-5
CAGSQEGGGVQETQYF
>TRBV7-2|TRBJ1-2
CASSYNRGPNYGYTF
>TRBV9|TRBJ1-6
CASSVASQSSYNSPLHF
>TRBV19|TRBJ1-2
CASTQRGKNYGYTF
>TRBV7-2|TRBJ2-5
CASSPKETQYF
>TRBV7-9|TRBJ2-7
CASSLGEKAGPYF
>TRBV9|TRBJ1-2
CASSPRKGGTLNGYTF
>TRBV15|TRBJ1-2
CATSRDHVDRAYGYTF
>TRBV6-2/TRBV6-3|TRBJ1-6
CASSYSRTGIGNSPLHF
>TRBV12-5|TRBJ2-5
CASGLVRRNGQETQYF
>TRBV10-1|TRBJ2-2
CASSESSQGTGELFF
>TRBV5-1|TRBJ2-3
CASSVGGTGGADTQYF
>TRBV19|TRBJ1-1
CASSTTLNTEAFF
>TRBV5-4|TRBJ2-3
CASSLGGTLAGGGDTQYF
>TRBV5-1|TRBJ1-2
CASSGTATNYGYTF
>TRBV29-1|TRBJ2-3
CSVSHSTDTQYF
>TRBV19|TRBJ1-5
CASTSLRQAPQPQHF
>TRBV6-1|TRBJ2-2
CASSERWSGETGELFF
>TRBV7-7|TRBJ2-5
CASSPGDVAGVFETQYF
>TRBV5-4|TRBJ1-2
CASSLPQGARGYTF
>TRBV5-4|TRBJ1-1
CASSLAGGDTEAFF
>TRBV30|TRBJ1-5
CAWSVGEDQPQHF
>TRBV12-3/TRBV12-4|TRBJ1-5
CASSLALQPQHF
>TRBV27|TRBJ1-1
CASSPHRTGRTEAFF
>TRBV19|TRBJ2-1
CATCPGTSGGRTYNEQFF
>TRBV30|TRBJ2-2
CAWSRTWPGELFF
>TRBV24-1|TRBJ1-5
CATSDSVGGTGVWQPQHF
>TRBV6-5|TRBJ2-7
CASSYEGAGGEQYF
>TRBV27|TRBJ1-5
CASSPTQGALGNQPQHF
>TRBV19|TRBJ1-1
CASSYRAMNTEAFF
>TRBV19|TRBJ1-4
CASSIGQGMQKLFF
>TRBV4-3|TRBJ1-2
CASSQVLQGARGYTF
>TRBV6-4|TRBJ1-2
CASSAGTGYGYTF
>TRBV30|TRBJ1-1
CAWSDRTEAFF
>TRBV27|TRBJ1-1
CASSFTGLVMNTEAFF
>TRBV7-9|TRBJ1-5
CASSLADRGHQPQHF
>TRBV30|TRBJ1-1
CAGFPGGPEAFF
>TRBV6-1|TRBJ1-3
CASSEAAGLTGNTIYF
>TRBV25-1|TRBJ1-2
CASSRSGPNYGYTF
>TRBV12-3/TRBV12-4|TRBJ2-5
CASSFGETQYF
>TRBV19|TRBJ1-2
CASSLLDRDYGYTF
>TRBV11-2|TRBJ1-5
CASSLSSRAEGQPQHF
>TRBV9|TRBJ2-7
CASSPRGSGYEQYF
>TRBV30|TRBJ1-1
CAWSMGQGLSEAFF
>TRBV7-8|TRBJ1-4
CASSPNEKLFF
>TRBV13|TRBJ1-2
CASSSQGTTGFKDYGYTF
>TRBV6-5|TRBJ1-5
CASSYQGGSNQPQHF
>TRBV7-6|TRBJ2-1
CASSSTGSSYNEQFF